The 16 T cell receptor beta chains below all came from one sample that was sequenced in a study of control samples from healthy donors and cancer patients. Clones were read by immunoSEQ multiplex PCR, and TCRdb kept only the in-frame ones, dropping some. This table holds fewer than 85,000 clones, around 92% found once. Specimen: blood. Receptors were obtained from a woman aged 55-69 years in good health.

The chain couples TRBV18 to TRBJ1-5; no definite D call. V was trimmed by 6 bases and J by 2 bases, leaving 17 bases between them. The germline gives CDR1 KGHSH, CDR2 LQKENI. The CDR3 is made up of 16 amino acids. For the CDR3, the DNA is TGTGCCAGCTCTCCCCGGGAGGTTAAAGGCAATCAGCCCCAGCATTTT. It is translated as CASSPREVKGNQPQHF.

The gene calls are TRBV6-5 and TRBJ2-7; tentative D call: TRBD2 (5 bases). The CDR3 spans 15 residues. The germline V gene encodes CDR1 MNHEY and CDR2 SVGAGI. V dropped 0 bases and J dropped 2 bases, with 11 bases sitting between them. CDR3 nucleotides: TGTGCCAGCAGTTACTCCTTGGACTCAGCCTACGAGCAGTACTTC. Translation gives CASSYSLDSAYEQYF.

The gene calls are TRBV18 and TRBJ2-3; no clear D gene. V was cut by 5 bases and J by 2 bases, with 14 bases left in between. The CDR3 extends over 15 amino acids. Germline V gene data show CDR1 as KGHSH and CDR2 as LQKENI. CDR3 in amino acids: CASSERRAFTDTQYF. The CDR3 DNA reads TGTGCCAGCTCAGAGAGACGCGCCTTCACAGATACGCAGTATTTT.

The CDR3 is CASSYESSGTRASYEQYF. The CDR3 nucleotides are TGTGCCAGCAGTTACGAATCGTCGGGGACACGGGCATCCTACGAGCAGTACTTC. The rearrangement joins TRBV6-2 or TRBV6-3 to TRBJ2-7, with D possibly matching TRBD1 (6 bases). Germline V CDR1 and CDR2: MNHEY, SVGEGT. Trimming removed 2 bases at V and 1 base at J, with 21 bases between. This CDR3 has 18 amino acids.

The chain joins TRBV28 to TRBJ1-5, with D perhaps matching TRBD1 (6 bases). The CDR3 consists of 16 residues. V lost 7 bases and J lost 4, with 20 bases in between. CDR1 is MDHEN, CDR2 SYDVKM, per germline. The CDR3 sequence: CASTKRGGAWNQPQHF. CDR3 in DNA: TGTGCCAGCACCAAACGGGGGGGGGCCTGGAATCAGCCCCAGCATTTT.

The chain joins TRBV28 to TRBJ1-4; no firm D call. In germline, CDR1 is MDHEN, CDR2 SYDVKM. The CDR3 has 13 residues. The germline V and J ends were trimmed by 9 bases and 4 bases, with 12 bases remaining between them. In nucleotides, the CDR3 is TGTGCCAGTTTGGCCGGGAGTAATGAAAAACTGTTTTTT. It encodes CASLAGSNEKLFF.

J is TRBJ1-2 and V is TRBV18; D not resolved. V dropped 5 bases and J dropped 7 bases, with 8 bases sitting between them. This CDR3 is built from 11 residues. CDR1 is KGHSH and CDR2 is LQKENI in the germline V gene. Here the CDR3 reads CASSEAAGYTF. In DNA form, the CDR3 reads TGTGCCAGCTCAGAGGCGGCTGGCTACACCTTC.

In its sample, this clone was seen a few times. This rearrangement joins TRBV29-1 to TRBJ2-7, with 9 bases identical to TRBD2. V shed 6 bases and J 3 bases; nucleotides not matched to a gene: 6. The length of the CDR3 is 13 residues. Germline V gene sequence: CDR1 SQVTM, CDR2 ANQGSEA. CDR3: CSVGPSGNYEQYF. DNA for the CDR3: TGCAGCGTGGGGCCTAGCGGGAACTACGAGCAGTACTTC.

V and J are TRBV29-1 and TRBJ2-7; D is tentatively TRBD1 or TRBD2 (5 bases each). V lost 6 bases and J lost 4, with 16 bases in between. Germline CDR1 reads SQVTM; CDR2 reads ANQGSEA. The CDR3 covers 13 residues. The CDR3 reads CSVSRDQGYEQYF. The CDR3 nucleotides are TGCAGCGTCTCCAGGGACCAAGGTTACGAGCAGTACTTC.

The CDR3: CASSPADRGSSYNSPLHF. CDR3 in DNA: TGTGCCAGCAGCCCAGCGGACAGGGGGAGCTCCTATAATTCACCCCTCCACTTT. The V and J genes are TRBV7-8 and TRBJ1-6; 10 bases agree with TRBD1. The CDR3 contains 18 residues. J was trimmed by 0 bases and V by 5 bases; bases with no gene match: 7. Germline CDR1 and CDR2: SGHVS and FQNEAQ.

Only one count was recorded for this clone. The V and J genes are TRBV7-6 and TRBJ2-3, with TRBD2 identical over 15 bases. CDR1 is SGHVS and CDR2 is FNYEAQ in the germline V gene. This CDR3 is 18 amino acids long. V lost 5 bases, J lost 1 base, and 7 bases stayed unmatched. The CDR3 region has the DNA TGTGCCAGCAGCGGTCCGGGACTAGCGGGAGGCCGCACAGATACGCAGTATTTT. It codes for CASSGPGLAGGRTDTQYF.

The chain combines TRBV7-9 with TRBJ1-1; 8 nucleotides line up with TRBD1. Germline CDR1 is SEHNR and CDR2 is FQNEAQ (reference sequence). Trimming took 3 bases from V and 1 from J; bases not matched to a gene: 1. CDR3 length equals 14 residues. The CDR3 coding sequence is TGTGCCAGCAGCTTCGGACAGGGGAACACTGAAGCTTTCTTT. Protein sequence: CASSFGQGNTEAFF.

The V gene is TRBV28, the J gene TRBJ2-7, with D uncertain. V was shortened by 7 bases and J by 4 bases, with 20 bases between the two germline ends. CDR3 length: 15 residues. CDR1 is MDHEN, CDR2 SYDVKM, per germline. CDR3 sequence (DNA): TGTGCCAGCACCCCCTTGCAAACTGGGCTATACGAGCAGTACTTC. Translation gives CASTPLQTGLYEQYF.

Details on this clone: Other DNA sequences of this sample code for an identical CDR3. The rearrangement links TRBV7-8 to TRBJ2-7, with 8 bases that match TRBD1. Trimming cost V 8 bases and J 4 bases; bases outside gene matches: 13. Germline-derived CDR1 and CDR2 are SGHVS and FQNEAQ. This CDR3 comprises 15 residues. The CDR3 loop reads CASAHSGTGAYEQYF. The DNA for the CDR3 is TGTGCCAGCGCCCACTCCGGGACAGGAGCTTACGAGCAGTACTTC.

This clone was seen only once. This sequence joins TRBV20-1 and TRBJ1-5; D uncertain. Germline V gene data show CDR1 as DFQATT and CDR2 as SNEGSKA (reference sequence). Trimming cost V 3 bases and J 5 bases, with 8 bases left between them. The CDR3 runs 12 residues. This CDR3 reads CSASGTYQPQHF. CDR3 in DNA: TGCAGTGCTAGTGGTACTTATCAGCCCCAGCATTTT.

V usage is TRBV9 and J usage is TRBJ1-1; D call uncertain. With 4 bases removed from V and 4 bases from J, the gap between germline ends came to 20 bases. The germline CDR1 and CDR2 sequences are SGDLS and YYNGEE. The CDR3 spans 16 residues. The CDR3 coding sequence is TGTGCCAGCAGCCCCCCCCGAGGCGTTCCTAGCACTGAAGCTTTCTTT. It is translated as CASSPPRGVPSTEAFF.